This TCR beta chain came from a study of T cell repertoires in cytomegalovirus infection. TCRdb analysed the reads with MiXCR anew, one entry per CDR3 protein. The sample lists around 710,000 distinct CDR3 sequences, roughly 28% occurring once. The CDR3 length is 20 residues. Germline assignment: CDR1 SGHVS and CDR2 FNYEAQ. With V trimmed by 5 bases and J by 0 bases, 17 bases remained unmatched. Worth noting for this clonotype: Its specificity is not known.

Material: cultured CD8+ T cells from PBMCs, obtained from culture after CMV antigen stimulation. This receptor was taken from a human donor in good health (CMV status not recorded). Some clones in this sample may be carry-over from other donors' samples. The chain recombines TRBV7-6 with TRBJ1-5; 9 bases align to TRBD1. CDR3 residues: CASSPGDRVFSAYSNQPQHF. The CDR3, as DNA: TGTGCCAGCAGCCCGGGGGACAGGGTATTTTCCGCATATAGCAATCAGCCCCAGCATTTT.